One sample yielded the 28 T cell receptor beta chains listed below, sequenced in a study of shared clonotypes between healthy human individuals. TCRdb's table, derived via immunoSEQ multiplex PCR, lists solely in-frame clones and lacks some. This sample carries a few million clones, approximately 95% of them seen once, and the ten largest clones take 0.3% to 0.4%. The sequenced sample was naive CD4+ T cells from PBMCs. Subset reported: CD45RA+ positively selected. The receptors shown here come from a man between 18 and 35 years old in good health. Some clones in this sample may be carry-over from other donors' samples.

V usage is TRBV19 and J usage is TRBJ2-3, with D unresolved. V lost 5 bases and J 0 bases, leaving 12 bases between the germline ends. This CDR3 region has 15 residues. Germline loops: CDR1 LNHDA, CDR2 SQIVND (reference sequence). The CDR3 region is CASSADLRSTDTQYF. The CDR3 nucleotides are TGTGCCAGTAGTGCCGACTTGCGGAGCACAGATACGCAGTATTTT. Full variable domain (outside the CDR3, taken from reference TRBV19 and TRBJ2-3): DGGITQSPKYLFRKEGQNVTLSCEQNLNHDAMYWYRQDPGQGLRLIYYSQIVNDFQKGDIAEGYSVSREKKESFPLTVTSAQKNPTAFYLCASSADLRSTDTQYFGPGTRLTVL.

The rearrangement links TRBV21-1 to TRBJ2-2; TRBD2, as called in the table, went unchecked against the DNA. TRBV21-1 is deemed a pseudogene. CDR3 length equals 17 residues. CDR3 coding DNA: TGTGCCAGCACCCTACCCCGGCGGTCCGCGAACACCGGGGAGCTGTTTTTT. Translating gives CASTLPRRSANTGELFF.

This clone appeared a few times. The chain's CDR3 is CASSLSASGYGSYEQYF. The CDR3 nucleotides read TGTGCCAGCAGTTTATCGGCTAGCGGGTACGGCTCCTACGAGCAGTACTTC. The chain links TRBV27 to TRBJ2-7, with 8 nucleotides matching TRBD2. This CDR3 is 17 amino acids long. Germline values: CDR1 MNHEY, CDR2 SMNVEV (reference sequence). Trimming at V came to 0 bases and at J to 0 bases, leaving 7 bases not matched to a gene.

The chain joins TRBV5-4 to TRBJ1-1, with D maybe TRBD1 (6 bases). Trimming cost V 4 bases and J 3 bases, with 16 bases left between them. The CDR3 runs 15 residues. Germline assignment: CDR1 SGHNT and CDR2 YYREEE (reference sequence). The CDR3 reads CASSPFSGAHTEAFF. The CDR3 coding sequence is TGTGCCAGCAGCCCTTTCTCAGGGGCCCACACTGAAGCTTTCTTT.

The chain has TRBV28 and TRBJ2-1; possibly TRBD2 for D (5 bases). V lost 6 bases and J lost 9, with 21 bases in between. Germline CDR1 is MDHEN and CDR2 is SYDVKM. The CDR3 extends over 15 amino acids. The CDR3 protein is CASRSLRDRGSEQFF. For the CDR3, the DNA is TGTGCCAGCAGGTCCTTGAGGGATAGAGGAAGTGAGCAGTTCTTC.

The chain is built from TRBV10-3 and TRBJ2-3, with no clear D. This CDR3 comprises 14 residues. The V gene's germline CDR1 is ENHRY and CDR2 SYGVKD. V lost 0 bases to trimming and J lost 4 bases, with 8 bases between them. DNA for the CDR3: TGTGCCATCAGTGAGTCGTTTCGTCCAGATACGCAGTATTTT. Translating it yields CAISESFRPDTQYF.

CDR3 nucleotide sequence: TGTGCCAGCTCAGGAGGGGGGGATCTCTACAATGAGCAGTTCTTC. Encoded protein: CASSGGGDLYNEQFF. V usage is TRBV18 and J usage is TRBJ2-1, with TRBD2 as a possible D gene (7 bases). Germline V gene sequence: CDR1 KGHSH, CDR2 LQKENI. V was clipped by 5 bases and J by 3 bases, with 14 bases between them. The CDR3 extends over 15 amino acids.

The chain combines TRBV2 with TRBJ1-4; D gene unclear. V dropped 7 bases and J dropped 0 bases, with 6 bases sitting between them. CDR1 is SNHLY, CDR2 FYNNEI, per germline. This CDR3 is built from 13 residues. The CDR3 loop reads CASMGTTNEKLFF. The CDR3 bases are TGTGCCAGCATGGGCACAACTAATGAAAAACTGTTTTTT.

The J gene is TRBJ1-2, the V gene TRBV28, with no clear D. The CDR3 consists of 16 residues. With 2 bases removed from V and 2 bases from J, the gap between germline ends came to 15 bases. Germline CDR1 reads MDHEN; CDR2 reads SYDVKM. The chain's CDR3 is CASSLISPKVNYGYTF. CDR3 in DNA: TGTGCCAGCAGTTTAATCAGCCCAAAAGTAAACTATGGCTACACCTTC.

This sequence joins TRBV15 and TRBJ2-5; no firm D call. In germline, CDR1 is LNHNV, CDR2 YYDKDF (reference sequence). V lost 0 bases, J lost 4 bases, and 12 bases lay in between. The CDR3 length is 15 residues. In DNA, the CDR3 is TGTGCCACCAGCAGAGATGCGACCCGATCAGAGACCCAGTACTTC. Residues: CATSRDATRSETQYF.

CDR3 DNA: TGCGCCAGCAGCGGGGACAGCTTCGGGAACACCATATATTTT. Translating it yields CASSGDSFGNTIYF. The rearrangement uses TRBV5-1 and TRBJ1-3; 7 bases map to TRBD1. CDR3 length: 14 residues. The germline CDR1 and CDR2 sequences are SGHRS and YFSETQ. V lost 4 bases and J lost 7; bases outside the gene matches: 8.

The gene calls are TRBV6-5 and TRBJ2-3; 7 nucleotides match TRBD2. Losses at the gene ends were 2 bases for V and 4 bases for J; bases not matched to a gene: 0. CDR1 is MNHEY, CDR2 SVGAGI, per germline. The CDR3 runs 13 residues. The CDR3 DNA is TGTGCCAGCAGTTACGCGGGGGCAGATACGCAGTATTTT. Its protein product is CASSYAGADTQYF.

This chain connects TRBV5-6 to TRBJ1-1; D remains ambiguous. Per the germline V gene, CDR1 is SGHDT and CDR2 is YYEEEE. The CDR3 runs to 15 residues. Between the trimmed V and J ends, which lost 4 bases and 0 bases, there was a span of 13 bases. CDR3 nucleotides: TGTGCCAGCAGCCCGGCATATGACCTGAACACTGAAGCTTTCTTT. This encodes CASSPAYDLNTEAFF.

This rearrangement joins TRBV29-1 to TRBJ1-2; the D is unclear. The CDR3 covers 13 residues. The germline V and J ends were trimmed by 3 bases and 8 bases, with 16 bases remaining between them. Germline V gene data show CDR1 as SQVTM and CDR2 as ANQGSEA. CDR3 in DNA: TGCAGCGTTGATCTACGGAGTACGGGCGGCTACACCTTC. Its translation is CSVDLRSTGGYTF.

This clone was seen just once. The genes are TRBV5-1 and TRBJ2-7; maybe TRBD1 (7 bases). V was clipped by 3 bases and J by 1 base, with 11 bases between them. Germline V gives CDR1 SGHRS, CDR2 YFSETQ. The CDR3 is made up of 14 amino acids. The CDR3 DNA follows: TGCGCCAGCAGCTGGCGGGACAGTTCCTACGAGCAGTACTTC. Residues: CASSWRDSSYEQYF.

V and J are TRBV6-5 and TRBJ2-7; D gene ambiguous. Trimming shortened V by 5 bases and J by 0 bases, and 5 bases separated the two germline ends. Germline-derived CDR1 and CDR2 are MNHEY and SVGAGI. The length of the CDR3 is 12 residues. CDR3 DNA: TGTGCCAGCAGTACAAACTCCTACGAGCAGTACTTC. Protein: CASSTNSYEQYF.

The chain joins TRBV6-6 to TRBJ1-5; TRBD1 might be the D (6 bases). The ends were cut back, 2 bases at V and 0 bases at J, with 8 bases in the middle. This CDR3 is built from 15 residues. CDR1 is MNHNY and CDR2 is SVGAGI in the germline V gene (reference sequence). CDR3 region: CASSYRTVSNQPQHF. CDR3 coding DNA: TGTGCCAGCAGTTACCGGACAGTTAGCAATCAGCCCCAGCATTTT.

In this sample, this clone turned up once. The chain employs TRBV2 and TRBJ2-2; possible D gene TRBD1, 6 bases. Germline CDR1 is SNHLY and CDR2 is FYNNEI. Trimming took off 7 bases at V and 5 bases at J, with 14 bases between the two ends. The length of the CDR3 is 14 residues. The CDR3 DNA sequence: TGTGCCAGCACCCCACTAGGGGGAACCGGGGAGCTGTTTTTT. Residues: CASTPLGGTGELFF.

This clone was picked up one time. This rearrangement joins TRBV11-2 to TRBJ1-3, with a possible D match to TRBD1 (5 bases). This CDR3 has 17 amino acids. V lost 2 bases to trimming and J lost 0 bases, with 14 bases between them. Germline CDR1 SGHAT, CDR2 FQNNGV. The CDR3 reads CASSLLGGMSSGNTIYF. CDR3 sequence (DNA): TGTGCCAGCAGCTTACTTGGGGGAATGAGCTCTGGAAACACCATATATTTT. Variable domain in full (rest from reference TRBV11-2 and TRBJ1-3): EAGVAQSPRYKIIEKRQSVAFWCNPISGHATLYWYQQILGQGPKLLIQFQNNGVVDDSQLPKDRFSAERLKGVDSTLKIQPAKLEDSAVYLCASSLLGGMSSGNTIYFGEGSWLTVV.

J is TRBJ2-7 and V is TRBV6-1, with D perhaps assigned TRBD1 or TRBD2 (5 bases each). Trimming took off 7 bases at V and 0 bases at J, with 16 bases between the two ends. The germline CDR1 and CDR2 sequences are MNHNS and SASEGT. The CDR3 runs 15 residues. CDR3 amino acids: CASTFGTISSYEQYF. CDR3 coding DNA: TGTGCCAGCACTTTCGGGACGATCAGCTCCTACGAGCAGTACTTC.

This chain links TRBV18 with TRBJ1-1, with 8 bases matching TRBD1. CDR3 length: 15 amino acids. Per germline, CDR1 KGHSH and CDR2 LQKENI. The V gene end was trimmed by 2 bases and the J gene end by 5 bases; junction bases not matched to a gene: 7. CDR3 nucleotide sequence: TGTGCCAGCTCACCAGGCTCGGACAGGGTGACTGAAGCTTTCTTT. This encodes CASSPGSDRVTEAFF.

The CDR3 bases are TGCGCCAGCAAAAACCACAGGGGTAATCAGCCCCAGCATTTT. The encoded protein is CASKNHRGNQPQHF. The chain recombines TRBV23-1 with TRBJ1-5; TRBD1 agrees at 7 bases. TRBV23-1 is classed as an ORF, of uncertain function. This CDR3 region has 14 residues. Trimming cost V 7 bases and J 4 bases; bases outside gene matches: 7.

The V and J genes are TRBV19 and TRBJ1-4; no clear D gene. V was clipped by 3 bases and J by 0 bases, with 11 bases between them. The CDR3 has 16 amino acids. CDR1 is LNHDA, CDR2 SQIVND, per germline (reference sequence). The CDR3 nucleotides read TGTGCCAGTAGTATGCGGACGGTTGCAACTAATGAAAAACTGTTTTTT. Encoded protein: CASSMRTVATNEKLFF.

The J gene is TRBJ2-3, the V gene TRBV9; 7 nucleotides match TRBD2. Trimming cost V 0 bases and J 4 bases; bases outside gene matches: 8. This CDR3 spans 16 amino acids. CDR1 is SGDLS, CDR2 YYNGEE, per germline. The DNA of the CDR3 is TGTGCCAGCAGCGTAGTGGGAGGGATGGGATCAGATACGCAGTATTTT. Translated: CASSVVGGMGSDTQYF.

The chain recombines TRBV30 with TRBJ2-5, with D maybe TRBD2 (5 bases). The CDR3 sequence is 12 residues long. The germline V gene encodes CDR1 GTSNPN and CDR2 SVGIG (reference sequence). V shed 4 bases and J shed 2 bases, with 8 bases lying between them. CDR3: CAWMPGQETQYF. CDR3 bases: TGTGCCTGGATGCCGGGGCAAGAGACCCAGTACTTC. The variable domain in full, with the rest retrieved from reference TRBV30 and TRBJ2-5, is SQTIHQWPATLVQPVGSPLSLECTVEGTSNPNLYWYRQAAGRGLQLLFYSVGIGQISSEVPQNLSASRPQDRQFILSSKKLLLSDSGFYLCAWMPGQETQYFGPGTRLLVL.

The V and J genes are TRBV7-9 and TRBJ1-1, with D perhaps TRBD1 (5 bases). The CDR3 sequence is 13 residues long. Germline V lookup: CDR1 SEHNR, CDR2 FQNEAQ (reference sequence). V was shortened by 4 bases and J by 8 bases, with 14 bases between the two germline ends. CDR3 nucleotides: TGTGCCAGCAGCTCCCAGGGAGCAGGCGAAGCTTTCTTT. This codes for CASSSQGAGEAFF.

The chain couples TRBV7-9 to TRBJ2-4; 7 bases are a match to TRBD1. With V trimmed by 5 bases and J by 6 bases, 4 bases remained unmatched. Germline lookup yields CDR1 SEHNR and CDR2 FQNEAQ (reference sequence). The CDR3 length is 13 residues. The CDR3 coding sequence is TGTGCCAGCAGCCCTGGGGACAGAAACATTCAGTACTTC. The encoded protein is CASSPGDRNIQYF.

The V call is TRBV10-3, the J call TRBJ2-1; the match to TRBD1 covers 10 bases. Germline V lookup: CDR1 ENHRY, CDR2 SYGVKD. Unmatched junction bases numbered 8, after V lost 7 bases and J lost 8 bases. This CDR3 is 14 amino acids long. The CDR3 region is CAITWGQGLDEQFF. The CDR3 DNA sequence: TGTGCCATCACCTGGGGACAGGGGCTGGATGAGCAGTTCTTC.